The clone carrying this T cell receptor (beta chain) was observed a handful of times. This sample is drawn from a study of T-cell reconstitution after alpha-beta-depleted transplantation in children. Germline CDR1 SQVTM, CDR2 ANQGSEA. This CDR3 has 13 amino acids. V was clipped by 3 bases and J by 2 bases, with 8 bases between them. Unique molecular identifiers were incorporated into the prepared TCRbeta library. TCRdb processed the PCR reads anew with MiXCR; each CDR3 protein has one entry. In the table there are some 520,000 distinct CDR3 sequences, approximately 32% of which are singletons. The source is a human donor who donated a stem cell graft to a child with aplastic anemia. This material consisted of PBMCs from the stem cell graft donor, taken from the stem cell graft. This chain joins TRBV29-1 and TRBJ2-4; no firm D call. As DNA, the CDR3 is TGCAGCGTTGATGGTGGGACCAAAAACATTCAGTACTTC. Protein sequence: CSVDGGTKNIQYF.